The source of this TCR beta chain is a study of PD-1 blockade in classical Hodgkin lymphoma. The CDR3 is 14 amino acids. Germline-derived CDR1 and CDR2 are MNHNS and SASEGT. Trimming left V 3 bases short and J 6 bases short, with 13 bases between. The time point is: cycle 4 day 1 (C4D1), after less than seven weeks of nivolumab. Every patient had relapsed following autologous stem cell transplantation, and cohorts differed in brentuximab vedotin exposure. Negative selection with magnetic separation was used to purify CD4+ T cells from thawed PBMCs. Complete response, partial response or progressive disease made up the best responses. General study results and limits: TCR diversity rose significantly by C4D1 in CD4+ but not CD8+ cells. Complete responders had baseline diversity similar to newly diagnosed patients.

This clone came up once. What it recognizes is unknown. Repertoires were generated with immunoSEQ multiplex PCR, while TCRdb's copy carries only in-frame clones and drops some. The sample lists 15,000 to 20,000 clones, approximately 77% seen once, with approximately 2% in the top ten. The V call is TRBV6-1, the J call TRBJ2-3; no clear D gene. The sequencing used CD4+ T cells from blood, collected before the fourth cycle of nivolumab. This sequence originates from a human donor with classical Hodgkin lymphoma. The CDR3 loop is CASSDKSEADTQYF. DNA of the CDR3: TGTGCCAGCAGTGACAAGTCCGAGGCTGATACGCAGTATTTT.